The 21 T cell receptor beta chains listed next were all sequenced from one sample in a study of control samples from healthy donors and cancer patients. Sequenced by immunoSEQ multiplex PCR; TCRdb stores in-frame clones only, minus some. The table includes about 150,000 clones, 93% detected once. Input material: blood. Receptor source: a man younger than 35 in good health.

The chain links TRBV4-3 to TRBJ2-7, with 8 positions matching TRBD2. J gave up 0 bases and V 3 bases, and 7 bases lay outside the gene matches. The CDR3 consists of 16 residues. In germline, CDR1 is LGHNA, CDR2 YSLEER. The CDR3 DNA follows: TGCGCCAGCAGCCACGTGCTAGCGGGTAGCTCCTACGAGCAGTACTTC. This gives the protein CASSHVLAGSSYEQYF.

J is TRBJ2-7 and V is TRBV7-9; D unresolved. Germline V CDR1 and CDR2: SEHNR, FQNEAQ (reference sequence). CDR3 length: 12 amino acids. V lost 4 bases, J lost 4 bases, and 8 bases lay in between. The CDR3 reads CASSSDGYEQYF. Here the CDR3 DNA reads TGTGCCAGCAGCTCCGACGGGTACGAGCAGTACTTC.

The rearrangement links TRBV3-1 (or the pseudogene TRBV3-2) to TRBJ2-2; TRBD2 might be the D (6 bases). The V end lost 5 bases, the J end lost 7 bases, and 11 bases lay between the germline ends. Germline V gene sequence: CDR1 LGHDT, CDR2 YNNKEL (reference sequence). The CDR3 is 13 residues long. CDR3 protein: CASSAWRGGELFF. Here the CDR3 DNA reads TGTGCCAGCAGCGCGTGGCGGGGCGGGGAGCTGTTTTTT.

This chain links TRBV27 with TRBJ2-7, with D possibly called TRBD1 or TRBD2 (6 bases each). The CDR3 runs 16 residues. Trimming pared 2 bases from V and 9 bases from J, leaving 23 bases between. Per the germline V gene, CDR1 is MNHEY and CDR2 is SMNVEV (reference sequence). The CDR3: CASSLDGGPQGGWQYF. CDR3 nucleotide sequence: TGTGCCAGCAGTTTAGACGGGGGCCCCCAGGGTGGATGGCAGTACTTC.

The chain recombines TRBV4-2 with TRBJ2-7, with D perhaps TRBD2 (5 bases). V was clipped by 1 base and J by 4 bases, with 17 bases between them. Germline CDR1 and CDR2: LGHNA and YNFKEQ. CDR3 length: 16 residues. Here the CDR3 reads CASSQGFSDFLYEQYF. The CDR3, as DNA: TGTGCCAGCAGCCAAGGATTTAGCGACTTCCTATACGAGCAGTACTTC.

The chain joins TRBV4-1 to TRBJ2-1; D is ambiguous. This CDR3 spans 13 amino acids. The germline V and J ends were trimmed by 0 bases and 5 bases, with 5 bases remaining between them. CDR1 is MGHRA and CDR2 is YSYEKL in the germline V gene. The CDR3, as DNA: TGCGCCAGCAGCCAAGAGTCCCACAATGAGCAGTTCTTC. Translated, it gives CASSQESHNEQFF.

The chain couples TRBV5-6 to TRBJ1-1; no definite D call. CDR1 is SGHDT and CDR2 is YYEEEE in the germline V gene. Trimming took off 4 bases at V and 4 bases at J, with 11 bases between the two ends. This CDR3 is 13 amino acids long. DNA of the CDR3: TGTGCCAGCAGCGCGGGAGTGGGCACTGAAGCTTTCTTT. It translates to CASSAGVGTEAFF.

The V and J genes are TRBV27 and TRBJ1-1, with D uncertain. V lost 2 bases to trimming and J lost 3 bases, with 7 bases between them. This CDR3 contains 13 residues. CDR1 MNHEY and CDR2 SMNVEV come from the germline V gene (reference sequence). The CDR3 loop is CASSLAEYTEAFF. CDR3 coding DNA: TGTGCCAGCAGTTTAGCCGAATACACTGAAGCTTTCTTT.

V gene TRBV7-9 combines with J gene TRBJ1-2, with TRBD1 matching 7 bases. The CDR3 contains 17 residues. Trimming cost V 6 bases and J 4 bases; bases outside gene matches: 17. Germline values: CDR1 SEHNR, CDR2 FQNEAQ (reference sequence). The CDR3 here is CASRLTATGEEGYGYTF. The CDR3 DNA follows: TGTGCCAGCAGACTCACAGCAACAGGGGAAGAGGGCTATGGCTACACCTTC.

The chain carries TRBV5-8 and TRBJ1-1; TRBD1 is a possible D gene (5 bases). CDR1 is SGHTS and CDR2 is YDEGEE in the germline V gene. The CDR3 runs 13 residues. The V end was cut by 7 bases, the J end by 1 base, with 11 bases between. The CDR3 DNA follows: TGTGCCAGCGTGTTAGGACAGAACACTGAAGCTTTCTTT. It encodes CASVLGQNTEAFF.

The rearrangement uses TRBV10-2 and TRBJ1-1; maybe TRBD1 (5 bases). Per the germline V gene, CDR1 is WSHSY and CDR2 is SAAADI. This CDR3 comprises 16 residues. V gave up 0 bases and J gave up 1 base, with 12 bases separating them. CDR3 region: CASSESTRGGNTEAFF. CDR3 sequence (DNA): TGCGCCAGCAGTGAGTCGACTCGGGGCGGGAACACTGAAGCTTTCTTT.

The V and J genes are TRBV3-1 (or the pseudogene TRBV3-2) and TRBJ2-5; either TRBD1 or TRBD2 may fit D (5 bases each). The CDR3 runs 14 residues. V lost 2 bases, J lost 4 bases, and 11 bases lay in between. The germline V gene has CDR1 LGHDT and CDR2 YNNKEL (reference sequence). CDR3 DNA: TGTGCCAGCAGCCAATCGGGACGACTAGAGACCCAGTACTTC. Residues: CASSQSGRLETQYF.

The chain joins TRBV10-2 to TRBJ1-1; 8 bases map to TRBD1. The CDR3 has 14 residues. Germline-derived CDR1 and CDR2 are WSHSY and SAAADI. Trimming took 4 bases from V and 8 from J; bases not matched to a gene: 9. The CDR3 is CASSAGRTGIEAFF. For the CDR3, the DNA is TGCGCCAGCAGTGCCGGCCGGACAGGGATCGAAGCTTTCTTT.

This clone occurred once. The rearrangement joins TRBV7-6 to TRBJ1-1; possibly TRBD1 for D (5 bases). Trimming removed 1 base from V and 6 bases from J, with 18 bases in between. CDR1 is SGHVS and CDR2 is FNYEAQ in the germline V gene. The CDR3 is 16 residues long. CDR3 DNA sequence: TGTGCCAGCAGCTTAGTTGGGGGGAGTGGCCCCTCTGAAGCTTTCTTT. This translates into CASSLVGGSGPSEAFF.

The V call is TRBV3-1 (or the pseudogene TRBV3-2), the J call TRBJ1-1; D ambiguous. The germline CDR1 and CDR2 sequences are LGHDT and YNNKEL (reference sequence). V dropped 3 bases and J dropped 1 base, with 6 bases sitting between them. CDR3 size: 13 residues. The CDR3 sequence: CASSQGQNTEAFF. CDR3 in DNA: TGTGCCAGCAGCCAGGGTCAGAACACTGAAGCTTTCTTT.

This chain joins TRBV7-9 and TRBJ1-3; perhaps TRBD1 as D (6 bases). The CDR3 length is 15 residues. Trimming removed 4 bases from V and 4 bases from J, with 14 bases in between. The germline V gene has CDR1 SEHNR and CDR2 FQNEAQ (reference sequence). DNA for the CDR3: TGTGCCAGCAGCTCCAACAGGGTTGAAGGAAACACCATATATTTT. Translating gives CASSSNRVEGNTIYF.

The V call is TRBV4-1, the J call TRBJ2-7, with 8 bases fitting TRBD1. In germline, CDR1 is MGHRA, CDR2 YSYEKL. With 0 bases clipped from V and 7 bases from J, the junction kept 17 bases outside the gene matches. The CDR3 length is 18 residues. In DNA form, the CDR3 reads TGCGCCAGCAGCCAAGATCCAGGGGGCGCGGCTACCCGTCGGGAGCAGTACTTC. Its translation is CASSQDPGGAATRREQYF.

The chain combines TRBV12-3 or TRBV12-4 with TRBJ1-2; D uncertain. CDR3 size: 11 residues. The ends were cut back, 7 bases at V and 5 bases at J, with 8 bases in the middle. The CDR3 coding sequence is TGTGCCAGCATGGACGTGTATGGCTACACCTTC. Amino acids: CASMDVYGYTF.

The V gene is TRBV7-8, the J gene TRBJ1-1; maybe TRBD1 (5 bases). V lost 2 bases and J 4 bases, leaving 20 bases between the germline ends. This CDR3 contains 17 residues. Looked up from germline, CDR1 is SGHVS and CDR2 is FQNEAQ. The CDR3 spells CASSLTRTNELFTEAFF. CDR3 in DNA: TGTGCCAGCAGCTTAACTCGGACAAACGAACTCTTCACTGAAGCTTTCTTT. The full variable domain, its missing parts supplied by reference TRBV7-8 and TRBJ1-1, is GAGVSQSPRYKVAKRGQDVALRCDPISGHVSLFWYQQALGQGPEFLTYFQNEAQLDKSGLPSDRFFAERPEGSVSTLKIQRTQQEDSAVYLCASSLTRTNELFTEAFFGQGTRLTVV.

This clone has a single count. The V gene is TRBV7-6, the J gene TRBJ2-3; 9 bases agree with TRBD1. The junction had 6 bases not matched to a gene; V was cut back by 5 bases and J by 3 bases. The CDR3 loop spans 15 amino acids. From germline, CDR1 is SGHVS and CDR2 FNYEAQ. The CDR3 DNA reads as TGTGCCAGCAGCGGGGAACAGGGGGCAACAGATACGCAGTATTTT. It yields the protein CASSGEQGATDTQYF.

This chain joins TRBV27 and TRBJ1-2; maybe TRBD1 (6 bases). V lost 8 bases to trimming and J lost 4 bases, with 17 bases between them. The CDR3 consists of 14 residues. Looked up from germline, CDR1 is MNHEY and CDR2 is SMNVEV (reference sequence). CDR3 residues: CASAMEGHRYGYTF. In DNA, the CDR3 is TGTGCCAGCGCAATGGAGGGACACCGCTATGGCTACACCTTC.